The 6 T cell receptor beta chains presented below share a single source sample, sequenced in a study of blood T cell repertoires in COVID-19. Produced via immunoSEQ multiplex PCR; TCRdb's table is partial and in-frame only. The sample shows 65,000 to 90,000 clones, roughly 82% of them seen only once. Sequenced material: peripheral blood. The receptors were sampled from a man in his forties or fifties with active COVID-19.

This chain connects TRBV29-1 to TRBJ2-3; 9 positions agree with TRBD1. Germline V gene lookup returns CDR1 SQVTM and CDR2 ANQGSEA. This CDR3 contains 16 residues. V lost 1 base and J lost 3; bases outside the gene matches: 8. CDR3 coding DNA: TGCAGCGTTGAAGGGAAGGTGGGACAGGGAACAGATACGCAGTATTTT. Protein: CSVEGKVGQGTDTQYF.

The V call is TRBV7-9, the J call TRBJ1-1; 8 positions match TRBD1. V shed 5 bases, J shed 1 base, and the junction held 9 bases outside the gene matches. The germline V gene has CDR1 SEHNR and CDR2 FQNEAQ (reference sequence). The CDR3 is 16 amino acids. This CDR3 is CASSTDRVGENTEAFF. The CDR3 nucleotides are TGTGCCAGCAGCACGGACAGGGTCGGAGAGAACACTGAAGCTTTCTTT.

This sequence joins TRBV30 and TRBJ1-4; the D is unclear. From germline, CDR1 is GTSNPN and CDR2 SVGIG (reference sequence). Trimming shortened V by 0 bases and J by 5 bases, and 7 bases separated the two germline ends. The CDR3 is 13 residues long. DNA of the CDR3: TGTGCCTGGAGTGTATACAAAAATGAAAAACTGTTTTTT. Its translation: CAWSVYKNEKLFF. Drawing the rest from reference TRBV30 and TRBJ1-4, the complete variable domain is SQTIHQWPATLVQPVGSPLSLECTVEGTSNPNLYWYRQAAGRGLQLLFYSVGIGQISSEVPQNLSASRPQDRQFILSSKKLLLSDSGFYLCAWSVYKNEKLFFGSGTQLSVL.

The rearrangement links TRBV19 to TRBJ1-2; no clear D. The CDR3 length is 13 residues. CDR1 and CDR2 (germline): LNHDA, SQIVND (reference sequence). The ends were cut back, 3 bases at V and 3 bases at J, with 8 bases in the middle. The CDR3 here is CASSIPRDYGYTF. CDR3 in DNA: TGTGCCAGTAGTATCCCACGGGACTATGGCTACACCTTC.

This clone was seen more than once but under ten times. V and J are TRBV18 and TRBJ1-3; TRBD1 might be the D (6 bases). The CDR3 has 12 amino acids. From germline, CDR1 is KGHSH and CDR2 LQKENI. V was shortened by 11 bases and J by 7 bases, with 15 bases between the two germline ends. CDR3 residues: CAGRTAGNTIYF. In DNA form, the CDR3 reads TGTGCCGGACGGACAGCCGGCAACACCATATATTTT.

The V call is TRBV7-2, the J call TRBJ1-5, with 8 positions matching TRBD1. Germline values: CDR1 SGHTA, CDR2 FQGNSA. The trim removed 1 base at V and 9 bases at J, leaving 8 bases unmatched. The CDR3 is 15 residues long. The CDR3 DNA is TGTGCCAGCAGCTTAGAAGTTCAGGGGGCGATGCCCCAGCATTTT. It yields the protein CASSLEVQGAMPQHF.